The rows below give T cell receptor beta chains drawn from one sample of a study of cytomegalovirus exposure and HLA in healthy donors. Data came from immunoSEQ multiplex PCR; TCRdb stores just in-frame clones and leaves some out. The sample has 100,000 to 150,000 clones, approximately 89% seen once. Material for sequencing was PBMCs. These receptors were collected from a woman aged 18-30 years in good health and CMV-seronegative. Both conserved end residues are part of each CDR3. A D gene is named only where the DNA matches it firmly.

>13|TRBJ1-2|-|TRBV28
CASSLPSNYGYTF
TGTGCCAGCAGTTTGCCCAGTAACTATGGCTACACCTTC
>15|TRBJ2-3|-|TRBV6-5
CASRTSSGYPDTQYF
TGTGCCAGCAGGACCTCAAGCGGGTACCCAGATACGCAGTATTTT
>15|TRBJ2-1|-|TRBV27
CASSPRLGSYNEQFF
TGTGCCAGCAGCCCTCGACTAGGCTCCTACAATGAGCAGTTCTTC
>15|TRBJ2-2|TRBD2|TRBV13
CASTRGAPGIGELFF
TGTGCCAGCACGCGGGGGGCGCCAGGGATCGGGGAGCTGTTTTTT
>15|TRBJ1-6|-|TRBV9
CASSVSHSLNSPLHF
TGTGCCAGCAGCGTATCACACAGCTTGAATTCACCCCTCCACTTT
>14|TRBJ1-2|-|TRBV10-1
CASSEGREEDGYTF
TGCGCCAGCAGTGAGGGCAGGGAAGAGGATGGCTACACCTTC
>13|TRBJ2-2|-|TRBV25-1
CASSNRNTGELFF
TGTGCCAGCAGTAACAGGAACACCGGGGAGCTGTTTTTT
>11|TRBJ2-5|-|TRBV14
CASGDRETQYF
TGTGCCAGCGGAGACCGAGAGACCCAGTACTTC
>17|TRBJ2-2|TRBD2|TRBV2
CASSESPAGDLTGELFF
TGTGCCAGCAGTGAAAGTCCAGCGGGGGACCTCACCGGGGAGCTGTTTTTT
>15|TRBJ2-3|-|TRBV27
CASSLKGAGTDTQYF
TGTGCCAGCAGTTTAAAAGGGGCGGGCACAGATACGCAGTATTTT
>17|TRBJ1-3|-|TRBV18
CASSPPRGSGSGNTIYF
TGTGCCAGCTCACCACCGAGGGGGTCAGGCTCTGGAAACACCATATATTTT